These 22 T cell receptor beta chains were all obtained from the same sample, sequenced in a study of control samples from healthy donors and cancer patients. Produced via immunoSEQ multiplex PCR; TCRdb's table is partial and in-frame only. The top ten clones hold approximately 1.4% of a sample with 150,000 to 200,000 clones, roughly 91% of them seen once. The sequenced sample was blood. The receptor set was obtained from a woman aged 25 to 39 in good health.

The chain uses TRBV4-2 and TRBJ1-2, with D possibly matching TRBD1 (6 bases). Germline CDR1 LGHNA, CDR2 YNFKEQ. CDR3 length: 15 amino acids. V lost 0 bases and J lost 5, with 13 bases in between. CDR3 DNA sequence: TGTGCCAGCAGCCAAGAGGGGGCAGGGGTATATGGCTACACCTTC. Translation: CASSQEGAGVYGYTF.

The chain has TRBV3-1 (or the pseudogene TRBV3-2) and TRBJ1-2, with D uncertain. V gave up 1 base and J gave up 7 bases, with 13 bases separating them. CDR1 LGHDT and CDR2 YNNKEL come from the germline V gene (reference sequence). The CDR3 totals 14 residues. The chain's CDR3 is CASSQAWAGSGYTF. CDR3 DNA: TGTGCCAGCAGCCAAGCATGGGCTGGGTCTGGCTACACCTTC.

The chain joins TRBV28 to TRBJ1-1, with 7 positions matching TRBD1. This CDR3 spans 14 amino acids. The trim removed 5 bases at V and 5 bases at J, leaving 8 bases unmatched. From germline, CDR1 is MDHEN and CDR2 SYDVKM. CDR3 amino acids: CASSPGAGGTEAFF. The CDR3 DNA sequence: TGTGCCAGCAGTCCTGGGGCAGGGGGGACTGAAGCTTTCTTT. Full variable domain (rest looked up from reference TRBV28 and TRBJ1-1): DVKVTQSSRYLVKRTGEKVFLECVQDMDHENMFWYRQDPGLGLRLIYFSYDVKMKEKGDIPEGYSVSREKKERFSLILESASTNQTSMYLCASSPGAGGTEAFFGQGTRLTVV.

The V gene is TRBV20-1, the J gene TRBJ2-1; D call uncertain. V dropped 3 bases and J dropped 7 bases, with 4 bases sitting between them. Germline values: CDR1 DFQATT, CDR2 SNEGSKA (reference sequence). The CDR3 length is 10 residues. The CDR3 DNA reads TGCAGTGCTAGGAGGAATGAGCAGTTCTTC. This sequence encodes CSARRNEQFF.

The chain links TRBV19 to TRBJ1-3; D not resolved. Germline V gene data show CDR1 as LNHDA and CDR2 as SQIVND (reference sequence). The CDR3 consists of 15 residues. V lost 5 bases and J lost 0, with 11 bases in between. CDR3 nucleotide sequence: TGTGCCAGTAGTTTTACGGTTTTCTCTGGAAACACCATATATTTT. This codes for CASSFTVFSGNTIYF.

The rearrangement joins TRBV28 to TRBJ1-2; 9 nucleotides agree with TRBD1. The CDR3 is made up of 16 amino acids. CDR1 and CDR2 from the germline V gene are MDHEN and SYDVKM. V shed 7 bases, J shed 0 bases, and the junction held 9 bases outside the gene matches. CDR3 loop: CASNRDRVYANYGYTF. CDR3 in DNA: TGTGCCAGCAACCGGGACAGGGTGTATGCTAACTATGGCTACACCTTC.

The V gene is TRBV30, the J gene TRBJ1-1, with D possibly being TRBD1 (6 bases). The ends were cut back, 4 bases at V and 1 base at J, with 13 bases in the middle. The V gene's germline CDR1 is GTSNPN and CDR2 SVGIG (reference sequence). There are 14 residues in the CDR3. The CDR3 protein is CAWIVGGGNTEAFF. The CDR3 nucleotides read TGTGCCTGGATTGTGGGAGGGGGGAACACTGAAGCTTTCTTT.

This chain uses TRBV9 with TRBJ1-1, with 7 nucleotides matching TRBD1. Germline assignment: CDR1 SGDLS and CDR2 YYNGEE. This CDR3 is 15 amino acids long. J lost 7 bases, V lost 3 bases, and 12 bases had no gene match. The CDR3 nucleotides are TGTGCCAGCAGCGACCCCCCCGGGACAGTGAATGAAGCTTTCTTT. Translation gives CASSDPPGTVNEAFF.

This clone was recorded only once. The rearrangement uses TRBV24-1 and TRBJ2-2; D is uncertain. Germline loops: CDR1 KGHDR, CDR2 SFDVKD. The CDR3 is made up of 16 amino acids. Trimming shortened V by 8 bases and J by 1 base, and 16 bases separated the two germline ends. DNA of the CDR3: TGTGCCACCAAATGGGGTCTTCAGAAGAACACCGGGGAGCTGTTTTTT. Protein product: CATKWGLQKNTGELFF.

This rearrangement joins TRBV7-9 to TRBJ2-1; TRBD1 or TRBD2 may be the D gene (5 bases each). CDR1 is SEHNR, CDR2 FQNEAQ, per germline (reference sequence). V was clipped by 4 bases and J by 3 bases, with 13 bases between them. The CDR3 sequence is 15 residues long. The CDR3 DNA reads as TGTGCCAGCAGCTACCGGGACCCGAGCTACAATGAGCAGTTCTTC. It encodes CASSYRDPSYNEQFF.

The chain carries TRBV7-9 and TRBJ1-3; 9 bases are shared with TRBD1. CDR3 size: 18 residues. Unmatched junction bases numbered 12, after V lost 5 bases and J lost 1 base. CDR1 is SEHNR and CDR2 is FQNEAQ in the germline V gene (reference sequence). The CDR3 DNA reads TGTGCCAGCAGCGAAGGGGACAGGGATTTGTTTTCTGGAAACACCATATATTTT. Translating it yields CASSEGDRDLFSGNTIYF.

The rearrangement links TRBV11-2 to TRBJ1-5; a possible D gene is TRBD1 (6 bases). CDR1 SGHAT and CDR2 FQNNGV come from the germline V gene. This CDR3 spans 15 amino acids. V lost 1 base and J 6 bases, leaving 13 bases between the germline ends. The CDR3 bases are TGTGCCAGCAGCTTAGGTATCGGGGGCGGTCAGCCCCAGCATTTT. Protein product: CASSLGIGGGQPQHF.

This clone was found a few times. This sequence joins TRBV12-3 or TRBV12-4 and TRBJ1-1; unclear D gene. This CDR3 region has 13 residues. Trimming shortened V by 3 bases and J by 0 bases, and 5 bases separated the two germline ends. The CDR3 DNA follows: TGTGCCAGCAGTTTTTTCCTGAACACTGAAGCTTTCTTT. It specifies CASSFFLNTEAFF.

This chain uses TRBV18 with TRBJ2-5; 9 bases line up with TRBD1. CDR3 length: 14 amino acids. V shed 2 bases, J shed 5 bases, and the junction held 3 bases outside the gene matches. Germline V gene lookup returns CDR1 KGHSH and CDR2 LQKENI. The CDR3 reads CASSPNRGLETQYF. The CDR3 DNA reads TGTGCCAGCTCACCAAACAGGGGGCTGGAGACCCAGTACTTC.

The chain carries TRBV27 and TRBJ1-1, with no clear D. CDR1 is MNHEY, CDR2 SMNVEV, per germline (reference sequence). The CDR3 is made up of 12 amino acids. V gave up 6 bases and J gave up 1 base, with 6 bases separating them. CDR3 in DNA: TGTGCCAGCAGGGATGGGAACACTGAAGCTTTCTTT. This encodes CASRDGNTEAFF.

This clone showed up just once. The CDR3, as DNA: TGTGCCAGCAGCAGGGAGTTTGGGGCCAACGTCCTGACTTTC. This gives the protein CASSREFGANVLTF. V usage is TRBV7-9 and J usage is TRBJ2-6; tentative D call: TRBD2 (5 bases). This CDR3 is 14 amino acids long. Trimming cost V 5 bases and J 3 bases, with 8 bases left between them. Germline V CDR1 and CDR2: SEHNR, FQNEAQ (reference sequence).

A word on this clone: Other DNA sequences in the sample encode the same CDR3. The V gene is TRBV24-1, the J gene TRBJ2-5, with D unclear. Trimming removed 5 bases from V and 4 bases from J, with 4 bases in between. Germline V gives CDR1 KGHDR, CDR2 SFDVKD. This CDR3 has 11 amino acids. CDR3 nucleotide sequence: TGTGCCACCAGTGCAGGAGAGACCCAGTACTTC. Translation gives CATSAGETQYF.

Here the CDR3 DNA reads TGCAGCGGCCGGACTAGCGGGAGATCGTACGAGCAGTACTTC. Protein: CSGRTSGRSYEQYF. The genes are TRBV29-1 and TRBJ2-7; 13 bases align to TRBD2. Per the germline V gene, CDR1 is SQVTM and CDR2 is ANQGSEA. V was pared by 7 bases and J by 4 bases, with 7 bases of the junction left unmatched. This CDR3 has 14 residues.

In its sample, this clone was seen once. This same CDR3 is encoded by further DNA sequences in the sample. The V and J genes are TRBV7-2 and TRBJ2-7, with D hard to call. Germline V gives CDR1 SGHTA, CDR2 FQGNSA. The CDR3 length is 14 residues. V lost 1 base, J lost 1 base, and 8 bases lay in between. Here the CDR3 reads CASSLGRASYEQYF. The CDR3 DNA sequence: TGTGCCAGCAGCTTAGGTAGGGCGTCCTACGAGCAGTACTTC.

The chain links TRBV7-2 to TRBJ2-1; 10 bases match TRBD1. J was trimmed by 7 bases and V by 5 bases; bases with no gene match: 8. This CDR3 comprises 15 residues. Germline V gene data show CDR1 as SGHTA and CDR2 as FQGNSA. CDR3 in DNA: TGTGCCAGCAGCCCCCGGGACAGGGGAGTTAATGAGCAGTTCTTC. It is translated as CASSPRDRGVNEQFF.

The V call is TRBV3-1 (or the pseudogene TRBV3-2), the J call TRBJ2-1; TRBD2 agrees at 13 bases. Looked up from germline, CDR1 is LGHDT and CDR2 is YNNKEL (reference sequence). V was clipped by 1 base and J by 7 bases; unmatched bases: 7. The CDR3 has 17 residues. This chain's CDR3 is CASSQGRLAGGTNEQFF. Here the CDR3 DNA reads TGTGCCAGCAGCCAAGGCCGACTAGCGGGGGGCACTAATGAGCAGTTCTTC.

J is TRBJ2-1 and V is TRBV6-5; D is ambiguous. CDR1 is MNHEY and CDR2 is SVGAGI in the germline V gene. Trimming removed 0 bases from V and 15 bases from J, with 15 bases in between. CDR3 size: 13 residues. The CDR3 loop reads CASSYSRQSGLFF. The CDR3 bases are TGTGCCAGCAGTTACTCGAGGCAGTCGGGTCTGTTCTTC.